The T cell receptor (beta chain) under discussion was sequenced for a study of T cell responses to AZD1222 COVID-19 vaccine (dated by TCRdb to about 2021). In the study overall: AZD1222 recipients with second doses at about 4 weeks or about 12 weeks were pooled, because spike-specific TCR depth and breadth did not differ between schedules. TCR sequencing was performed for fewer than 250 trial participants, of whom about 200 were given two doses of AZD1222 and around 25 were given two doses of MenACWY control vaccine. Trial participants were enrolled into age subgroups of 18-55, 56-69 and 70-plus years, which contained roughly 150, 30 and 60 TCR-sequenced participants, respectively.

Interpreted using the paper, the time point label stands for: baseline before first vaccination. Vaccinee samples were obtained from the UK trials COV001 and COV002, which included a single-blind randomized controlled phase 2/3 trial of AZD1222 (ChAdOx1 nCoV-19) in healthy adults. For TCRbeta chain sequencing, PBMC samples from trial participants were taken at day 0 and at day 28 after the second dose. On this clone: This receptor's antigen is unknown. No clone much larger than this one lies a single base away; base qualities are absent.

The CDR3 regions of human TCRbeta chains were analyzed by immunosequencing. The published analysis was carried out like this. Repertoire TCRs were checked for matches against a reference library of SARS-CoV-2-specific TCRs that had been generated using the MIRA antigen-specificity platform. Breadth was defined as the fraction of unique TCRs that were SARS-CoV-2-associated. Depth was defined as the fraction of total T cells that were SARS-CoV-2-associated. Using the MIRA data, every spike-specific TCR was mapped to the spike region that the TCR reacted to and assigned to either a CD4 or a CD8 class. Log10-transformed breadth and depth values were compared by one-way ANOVA with Sidak's multiple comparisons tests. TCRdb re-hosts the immuneACCESS table, in-frame sequences only. Its copies lack some clones; in the studies checked, an unresolved V gene accounts for under half of them, and the cause for the rest is not known. The V and J calls and clone size are taken from that table; D and trimming were inferred from the DNA. Recorded for this sample are 100,000 to 150,000 clones; around 87% of them occurred a single time. The ten biggest clones cover over 1.2% of the sample.

The full study reports these points: Most participants were white British and females outnumbered males, and the authors suggested that clonal diversity may have been underestimated. After two AZD1222 doses, spike-specific TCR breadth and depth were significantly higher than at day 0 and than in MenACWY recipients. Because no day 14 peak-response samples were available, repertoires were characterized only after the peak T cell response. Only five to seven AZD1222 recipients were SARS-CoV-2 seropositive at baseline, limiting conclusions about previously exposed vaccinees. The 56-69-year group was small, and its depth increase did not reach significance, likely because of low power. Epitopes outside the regions mutated in the B.1.351 and B.1.1.7 variants were reportedly recognized by nearly half of the unique spike-specific TCRs. CD4 TCRs associated with the vaccine covered the entire spike protein, and the dominant responses were in regions 160-218 and 743-854.

Specimen: peripheral blood, collected on day 0 of AZD1222 vaccination. The receptor was derived from an adult in good health.

The nucleotide sequence reads as follows: TGTGCCAGCAGTGACTCGGGTGGCGACGAGCAGTACTTC. Translated, this is CASSDSGGDEQYF. The V and J segments used are TRBV6-4 and TRBJ2-7, with the D segment identity uncertain. From its cysteine to its phenylalanine, the CDR3 spans 13 amino acids. Only CDR3 DNA remains: 39 bases, in frame from the first base. V sheds 0 bases and J sheds 5 bases, leaving 8 bases between their ends. In the germline V gene, CDR1 corresponds to MRHNA and CDR2 to SNTAGT.